The 2 T cell receptor beta chains given below trace back to one sample, sequenced in a study of blood T cell repertoires in COVID-19. Clones were read by immunoSEQ multiplex PCR, and TCRdb kept only the in-frame ones, dropping some. The repertoire holds some 260,000 clones, with around 80% as singletons. Sequences were obtained from PBMCs or T cells enriched from blood (not recorded which). Receptors were obtained from a man aged 25-45 years with acute COVID-19.

About this clone: Other DNA variants within this sample encode the same CDR3. This sequence joins TRBV20-1 and TRBJ2-7, with 8 bases identical to TRBD1. The CDR3 has 11 amino acids. Germline CDR1 and CDR2: DFQATT and SNEGSKA (reference sequence). With 6 bases clipped from V and 5 bases from J, the junction kept 3 bases outside the gene matches. This CDR3 reads CSARQGNEQYV. In DNA form, the CDR3 reads TGCAGTGCGAGACAGGGGAACGAGCAGTACGTC.

This clone was counted once. The chain couples TRBV11-1 to TRBJ1-1, with D maybe TRBD1 (6 bases). Germline V lookup: CDR1 SGHAT, CDR2 FQDESV (reference sequence). The CDR3 runs to 14 residues. V was trimmed by 6 bases and J by 4 bases, leaving 15 bases between them. CDR3 region: CASSSVRGGTEAFF. The CDR3 DNA sequence: TGTGCCAGCAGTTCCGTCAGGGGTGGCACTGAAGCTTTCTTT.